Shown below are 28 T cell receptor beta chains from a single sample sequenced in a study of blood T cells in healthy people across ages (dated by TCRdb to 2013 to 2016). Libraries were built with 5' RACE. The reads were generated on an Illumina HiSeq 2500. The second PCR ran for about 7 to 11 cycles and used a J-beta primer mix along with a sample-barcoded 5' primer. TCRdb reprocessing: public reads trimmed at Q25 with fastp, clones called with MiXCR, in-frame beta chains kept. Every entry covers one CDR3 protein and lists the most common genes and DNA from its rows. The sample table contains about 560,000 distinct CDR3 sequences; only one count was recorded for about 29% of them. In total, the top ten clones hold approximately 3.6% of the sample. These data were also filed under a second study, of T cells of mothers and their children.

Sequenced sample: blood. The receptors were sampled from a boy younger than 10 in good health.

There are a few counts of this clonotype. The chain carries TRBV5-1 and TRBJ2-7; the match to TRBD2 covers 15 bases. The V gene end was trimmed by 3 bases and the J gene end by 6 bases; junction bases not matched to a gene: 4. Germline V CDR1 and CDR2: SGHRS, YFSETQ. CDR3 length: 15 amino acids. Here the CDR3 reads CASSWGLAGGSEQYF. CDR3 in DNA: TGCGCCAGCAGCTGGGGACTAGCGGGAGGTAGCGAGCAGTACTTC.

This clonotype occurred a few times. The rearrangement links TRBV20-1 to TRBJ1-2, with D perhaps TRBD1 (5 bases). Germline V lookup: CDR1 DFQATT, CDR2 SNEGSKA (reference sequence). This CDR3 has 16 amino acids. V gave up 0 bases and J gave up 7 bases, with 21 bases separating them. The CDR3 is CSARDGGGAPSSGYTF. DNA for the CDR3: TGCAGTGCTAGAGACGGGGGAGGGGCCCCTTCTAGTGGCTACACCTTC.

On this clonotype itself: Germline is not matched at one junction end, which may reflect a read error. V and J are TRBV6-6 and TRBJ2-7; 10 nucleotides line up with TRBD1. This CDR3 contains 15 residues. Germline V gene lookup returns CDR1 MNHNY and CDR2 SVGAGI (reference sequence). Here the CDR3 DNA reads TGTGCCGGCAGTTATGGGACAGGGGCGCACAACGAGCAGTACTTC. It specifies CAGSYGTGAHNEQYF.

The chain has TRBV5-1 and TRBJ2-5; tentative D call: TRBD2 (6 bases). Trimming shortened V by 1 base and J by 2 bases, and 15 bases separated the two germline ends. The germline CDR1 and CDR2 sequences are SGHRS and YFSETQ. The CDR3 sequence is 16 residues long. The CDR3 nucleotides are TGCGCCAGCAGCTTGTTCGGGGGAGTGAATCAAGAGACCCAGTACTTC. Residues: CASSLFGGVNQETQYF.

The rearrangement joins TRBV7-2 to TRBJ2-5; TRBD2 is a possible D gene (6 bases). The germline CDR1 and CDR2 sequences are SGHTA and FQGNSA. The CDR3 covers 15 residues. The V end was cut by 5 bases, the J end by 1 base, with 14 bases between. DNA for the CDR3: TGTGCCAGCAGCGCGGGACGGAGATCCCAAGAGACCCAGTACTTC. This encodes CASSAGRRSQETQYF.

In its sample, this clonotype was seen a few times. Because the CDR3 is missing its conserved closing phenylalanine or tryptophan, this is likely a read error. The J gene is TRBJ1-3, the V gene TRBV6-5; 7 positions agree with TRBD1. CDR1 and CDR2 (germline): MNHEY, SVGAGI. The CDR3 consists of 15 residues. V shed 5 bases, J shed 2 bases, and the junction held 6 bases outside the gene matches. The CDR3 DNA follows: TGTGCCAGCAGTCACGACAGGGTAGCTGGAAACACCATATATTCT. It specifies CASSHDRVAGNTIYS.

This clonotype appeared a few times. The genes are TRBV6-5 and TRBJ2-3, with TRBD2 identical over 9 bases. J gave up 1 base and V 8 bases, and 4 bases lay outside the gene matches. CDR3 length equals 14 residues. The germline V gene has CDR1 MNHEY and CDR2 SVGAGI. CDR3 sequence reads: CASGSSGGTDTQYF. Here the CDR3 DNA reads TGTGCCAGCGGTTCTAGCGGGGGCACAGATACGCAGTATTTT.

This clonotype was seen a few times. The V gene is TRBV5-6, the J gene TRBJ2-1, with a tentative D call TRBD1 (5 bases). Germline-derived CDR1 and CDR2 are SGHDT and YYEEEE. Trimming took 3 bases from V and 9 from J, leaving 16 bases between them. This CDR3 contains 14 residues. CDR3 nucleotide sequence: TGTGCCAGCAGCTGGGGCTCTAGGGGCGCTGAGCAGTTCTTC. As protein: CASSWGSRGAEQFF.

The chain couples TRBV6-6 to TRBJ2-4, with 7 bases lining up with TRBD1. CDR1 and CDR2 (germline): MNHNY, SVGAGI (reference sequence). With 7 bases clipped from V and 1 base from J, the junction kept 4 bases outside the gene matches. There are 14 residues in the CDR3. CDR3 DNA sequence: TGTGCCAGCACCAAACAGGGGGCCAAAAACATTCAGTACTTC. Protein: CASTKQGAKNIQYF.

V and J are TRBV27 and TRBJ2-7, with D perhaps matching TRBD2 (7 bases). V was trimmed by 5 bases and J by 3 bases, leaving 29 bases between them. Germline V lookup: CDR1 MNHEY, CDR2 SMNVEV (reference sequence). The CDR3 loop spans 19 amino acids. CDR3 loop: CASSPYRVPSGGHYYEQYF. The DNA for the CDR3 is TGTGCCAGCAGTCCCTACAGGGTGCCTAGCGGAGGCCATTACTACGAGCAGTACTTC.

This clonotype was detected once. The gene calls are TRBV20-1 and TRBJ2-5; 10 nucleotides agree with TRBD2. CDR1 and CDR2 from the germline V gene are DFQATT and SNEGSKA (reference sequence). V shed 6 bases, J shed 9 bases, and the junction held 13 bases outside the gene matches. The CDR3 spans 14 residues. CDR3 amino acids: CSAPTSGAEGAQYF. The CDR3 DNA reads TGCAGTGCCCCTACTAGCGGGGCCGAAGGTGCCCAGTACTTC.

The V call is TRBV12-3 or TRBV12-4, the J call TRBJ2-7; the match to TRBD1 covers 8 bases. After removal of 6 bases from V and 3 bases from J, the junction contained 4 bases not matched to a gene. CDR3 length: 13 residues. In DNA, the CDR3 is TGTGCCAGCAGCTGGACAGGGAACTACGAGCAGTACTTC. Translated: CASSWTGNYEQYF.

V and J are TRBV4-2 and TRBJ2-1; 10 nucleotides match TRBD2. The V and J ends lost 0 bases and 4 bases, in that order; junction bases with no gene match: 3. Germline values: CDR1 LGHNA, CDR2 YNFKEQ. The CDR3 contains 16 residues. The CDR3 nucleotides are TGTGCCAGCAGCCAAGAAGGAGCGGGAGGGTACAATGAGCAGTTCTTC. Its protein is CASSQEGAGGYNEQFF.

The chain employs TRBV2 and TRBJ1-2; the match to TRBD1 covers 8 bases. The germline CDR1 and CDR2 sequences are SNHLY and FYNNEI. CDR3 length: 12 residues. The trim removed 8 bases at V and 6 bases at J, leaving 5 bases unmatched. The CDR3 region is CASGRTGHGYTF. The CDR3 nucleotides read TGTGCCAGCGGAAGGACAGGGCATGGCTACACCTTC.

J is TRBJ2-2 and V is TRBV11-2; D ambiguous. The CDR3 is 15 amino acids. Deletions cut 11 bases from V and 2 bases from J, with 18 bases between. Germline CDR1 is SGHAT and CDR2 is FQNNGV. The CDR3 loop reads CAVVVSASNTGELFF. CDR3 in DNA: TGTGCCGTAGTCGTAAGCGCTTCAAACACCGGGGAGCTGTTTTTT.

This clonotype was counted only a few times. CDR3 nucleotide sequence: TGCGCCAGCAGCTTGAGGGGATTTGGCACTGAAGCTTTCTTT. Translating gives CASSLRGFGTEAFF. V usage is TRBV5-1 and J usage is TRBJ1-1; the D gene is possibly TRBD1 (5 bases). The CDR3 runs to 14 residues. With 1 base removed from V and 4 bases from J, the gap between germline ends came to 11 bases. The germline gives CDR1 SGHRS, CDR2 YFSETQ.

V and J are TRBV10-3 and TRBJ1-2; D possibly corresponds to TRBD1 (5 bases). This CDR3 is built from 14 residues. V was cut by 3 bases and J by 8 bases, with 16 bases left in between. Germline V gene sequence: CDR1 ENHRY, CDR2 SYGVKD. CDR3 bases: TGTGCCATCAGTGACGGTGTCACTTGGGGGGGCTACACCTTC. This sequence encodes CAISDGVTWGGYTF.

The chain links TRBV6-5 to TRBJ2-1; 7 positions agree with TRBD1. Germline CDR1 MNHEY, CDR2 SVGAGI. The CDR3 covers 15 residues. With V trimmed by 4 bases and J by 3 bases, 6 bases remained unmatched. The CDR3 spells CASSSNGQDYNEQFF. CDR3 sequence (DNA): TGTGCCAGCAGTTCCAATGGACAGGACTACAATGAGCAGTTCTTC.

The chain couples TRBV5-1 to TRBJ2-7; D is unresolved. V lost 0 bases and J 12 bases, leaving 13 bases between the germline ends. CDR3 size: 12 residues. CDR1 is SGHRS and CDR2 is YFSETQ in the germline V gene. The CDR3 is CASSLGNPVLYF. For the CDR3, the DNA is TGCGCCAGCAGCTTGGGGAACCCCGTGCTGTACTTC.

This clonotype was recorded a few times. DNA of the CDR3: TGTGCGTGGGGGGGAGCGGATACGCAGCATTTT. Protein sequence: CAWGGADTQHF. The genes are TRBV30 and TRBJ2-3; maybe TRBD1 (5 bases). The last part of the DNA fits TRBJ1-5 better; the J call may be wrong. Germline V gene sequence: CDR1 GTSNPN, CDR2 SVGIG (reference sequence). The CDR3 covers 11 residues.

This chain's CDR3 is CASSVGGISYEQYF. CDR3 sequence (DNA): TGTGCCAGCAGCGTAGGCGGGATCTCCTACGAGCAGTACTTC. The V call is TRBV9, the J call TRBJ2-5; D perhaps matches TRBD2 (6 bases). With the DNA end fitting TRBJ2-7 better, the J assignment may be wrong. The CDR3 loop spans 14 amino acids. Germline values: CDR1 SGDLS, CDR2 YYNGEE.

This clonotype has a handful of counts. The germline gene is not matched at one end of the junction; a read error may be the cause. V is TRBV20-1 and J is TRBJ1-4, with D possibly TRBD1 on 5 matching bases. CDR1 is DFQATT, CDR2 SNEGSKA, per germline (reference sequence). The CDR3 has 13 amino acids. CDR3 DNA sequence: TGCAGTGCTAGACCAGGGAGCAATGAACAACTGTTTTTT. Encoded protein: CSARPGSNEQLFF.

J is TRBJ1-5 and V is TRBV6-4, with D maybe TRBD1 (5 bases). The CDR3 covers 16 residues. V was trimmed by 7 bases and J by 4 bases, leaving 20 bases between them. Germline V gene data show CDR1 as MRHNA and CDR2 as SNTAGT. The CDR3 sequence: CASIERPQGPNQPQHF. CDR3 DNA sequence: TGTGCCAGCATTGAACGCCCCCAGGGTCCAAATCAGCCCCAGCATTTT.

This chain uses TRBV27 with TRBJ2-5; no clear D gene. The DNA end is a closer match to TRBJ2-7, so the J assignment may be wrong. The CDR3 spans 13 residues. Germline-derived CDR1 and CDR2 are MNHEY and SMNVEV (reference sequence). The CDR3 coding sequence is TGTGCCAGCAGTTTATCTTACAACTACGAGCAGTACTTC. This gives the protein CASSLSYNYEQYF.

The genes are TRBV6-1 and TRBJ2-4, with 12 bases that match TRBD2. Trimming at V came to 3 bases and at J to 13 bases, leaving 10 bases not matched to a gene. Per the germline V gene, CDR1 is MNHNS and CDR2 is SASEGT. This CDR3 contains 15 residues. Written as DNA, the CDR3 is TGTGCCAGCAGTGAGTCCCCGGGACTAGCGGGTATACAGTACTTC. Translated: CASSESPGLAGIQYF.

There are a few counts of this clonotype. The chain couples TRBV20-1 to TRBJ2-1; 8 bases agree with TRBD2. Germline CDR1 and CDR2: DFQATT and SNEGSKA (reference sequence). The ends lost 1 base at V and 4 bases at J; junction bases unmatched: 6. The length of the CDR3 is 15 residues. The CDR3 DNA is TGCAGTGCTAGAGGGCAACGGGAGGGTTACAATGAGCAGTTCTTC. It codes for CSARGQREGYNEQFF.

There are a few counts of this clonotype. The chain couples TRBV29-1 to TRBJ1-1; tentative D call: TRBD1 (6 bases). Germline lookup yields CDR1 SQVTM and CDR2 ANQGSEA. The V end lost 7 bases, the J end lost 1 base, and 22 bases lay between the germline ends. CDR3 size: 16 residues. The CDR3 region has the DNA TGCAGCGCCCACTCAGGGGCGCTCGGCCCGAACACTGAAGCTTTCTTT. Translating it yields CSAHSGALGPNTEAFF.

This chain connects TRBV6-2 or TRBV6-3 to TRBJ2-1, with 9 bases fitting TRBD2. There are 14 residues in the CDR3. Germline CDR1 MNHEY, CDR2 SVGEGT. V lost 6 bases to trimming and J lost 7 bases; unmatched junction nucleotides: 7. CDR3: CASSPGLALNEQFF. CDR3 coding DNA: TGTGCCAGCAGCCCGGGACTAGCACTTAATGAGCAGTTCTTC.